This TCR beta chain comes out of a study of T cell responses to AZD1222 COVID-19 vaccine. Profiling relied on immunoSEQ multiplex PCR, and the TCRdb table lists in-frame clones only, not all of them. In the table there are roughly 180,000 clones, 91% of which are singletons. The V gene's germline CDR1 is SGHAT and CDR2 FQNNGV. CDR3 length: 18 amino acids. With 5 bases removed from V and 0 bases from J, the gap between germline ends came to 19 bases. The sample in question was peripheral blood, obtained on day 0 of AZD1222 vaccination. This TCR came from an adult in good health. V gene TRBV11-2 combines with J gene TRBJ2-2, with a tentative D call TRBD2 (7 bases). DNA for the CDR3: TGTGCCAGCAGCCCGGTGGTAGGGGGGGCCGCGAACACCGGGGAGCTGTTTTTT. Translation gives CASSPVVGGAANTGELFF. Using reference TRBV11-2 and TRBJ2-2 for the parts outside the CDR3, the full variable domain is EAGVAQSPRYKIIEKRQSVAFWCNPISGHATLYWYQQILGQGPKLLIQFQNNGVVDDSQLPKDRFSAERLKGVDSTLKIQPAKLEDSAVYLCASSPVVGGAANTGELFFGEGSRLTVL.